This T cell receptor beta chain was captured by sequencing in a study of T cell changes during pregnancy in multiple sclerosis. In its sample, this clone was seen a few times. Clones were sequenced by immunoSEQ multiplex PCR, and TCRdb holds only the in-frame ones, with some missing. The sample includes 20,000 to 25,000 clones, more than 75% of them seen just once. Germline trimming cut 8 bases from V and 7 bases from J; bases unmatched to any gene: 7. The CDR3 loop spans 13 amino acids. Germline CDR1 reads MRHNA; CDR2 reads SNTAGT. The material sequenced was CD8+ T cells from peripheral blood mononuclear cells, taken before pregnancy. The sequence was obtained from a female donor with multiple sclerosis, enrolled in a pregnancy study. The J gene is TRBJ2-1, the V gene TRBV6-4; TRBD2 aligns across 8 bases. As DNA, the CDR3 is TGTGCCAGCGGAGCGGGAGATCCTAATGAGCAGTTCTTC. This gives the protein CASGAGDPNEQFF.